A single sample is the source of the 3 T cell receptor beta chains below, sequenced in a study of sequential checkpoint blockade in melanoma. Treatment given: randomized to nivolumab then ipilimumab (arm A) or the reverse (arm B). Clones were read by immunoSEQ multiplex PCR, and TCRdb kept only the in-frame ones, dropping some. The table records 35,000 to 50,000 clones, around 86% of them present only once. Specimen: CD8+ T cells sorted from blood (inferred from file names), collected from a patient given nivolumab and ipilimumab in sequence. These receptors were taken from a human donor with melanoma.

The chain is built from TRBV10-2 and TRBJ2-7; D is perhaps TRBD2 (5 bases). This CDR3 comprises 11 residues. V was clipped by 6 bases and J by 6 bases, with 9 bases between them. From germline, CDR1 is WSHSY and CDR2 SAAADI. CDR3 loop: CASRGGLEQYV. CDR3 coding DNA: TGCGCCAGCAGAGGAGGACTCGAGCAGTACGTC.

This clone has a handful of counts. The rearrangement joins TRBV25-1 to TRBJ1-1; a weak D match, TRBD1 (6 bases). Looked up from germline, CDR1 is MGHDK and CDR2 is SYGVNS. The CDR3 consists of 13 residues. Trimming took off 8 bases at V and 5 bases at J, with 15 bases between the two ends. This chain's CDR3 is CASAGGPGTEAFF. DNA for the CDR3: TGTGCCAGCGCCGGGGGGCCCGGTACTGAAGCTTTCTTT.

This clone was observed a handful of times. V usage is TRBV9 and J usage is TRBJ1-3, with 8 bases aligning to TRBD1. Germline V lookup: CDR1 SGDLS, CDR2 YYNGEE. After removal of 3 bases from V and 0 bases from J, the junction contained 8 bases not matched to a gene. The CDR3 totals 17 residues. The CDR3 DNA reads as TGTGCCAGCAGCGGTGGAGCCGACAGGGGCTCTGGAAACACCATATATTTT. This translates into CASSGGADRGSGNTIYF.